This entry describes one TCR beta chain. The data derive from a study of blood T cell repertoires in COVID-19. Sequenced by immunoSEQ multiplex PCR; TCRdb stores in-frame clones only, minus some. The sample comprises 150,000 to 200,000 clones, just under 80% of which are singletons, and about 14% rests with the top ten. Source material: peripheral blood. The origin of this receptor is an elderly woman with acute or convalescent COVID-19.

The CDR3 sequence is CATSDTRDRGSAGANVLTF. The CDR3 DNA is TGTGCCACCAGTGATACCCGGGACAGGGGGAGCGCTGGGGCCAACGTCCTGACTTTC. The chain employs TRBV24-1 and TRBJ2-6; 11 nucleotides match TRBD1. The CDR3 loop spans 19 amino acids. Germline values: CDR1 KGHDR, CDR2 SFDVKD. V was clipped by 3 bases and J by 2 bases; unmatched bases: 8.